This T cell receptor beta chain was captured in a study of somatic mutations in cytotoxic T cells in rheumatoid arthritis (dated 2017 in TCRdb). About the investigation overall: A FACSAria II or Sony SH800 was used to flow-sort some V beta antibody-stained T-cell populations at nearly 100% purity, and TCRB sequencing was also done on sorted V beta1+ cells. TCRB deep sequencing covered some 65 patients with rheumatoid arthritis along with 15 to 25 healthy controls. In newly diagnosed rheumatoid arthritis without treatment, the study examined if expanded CD8+ T-cell clones harbor somatic mutations, relying on TCRB deep sequencing to characterize clonality. Patients and controls did not essentially differ in median age, which was nearly identical between the groups.

Sequences MNHEY (CDR1) and SVGAGI (CDR2) are obtained from the germline V gene. Trimming at the junction amounts to 5 bases on V and 0 bases on J, and the germline ends lie 14 bases apart. Spanning cysteine to phenylalanine, the CDR3 consists of 15 amino acids. Only the CDR3 region is kept as DNA, spanning 45 bases read in frame from base 1. About this clone itself: Which antigen it targets is not known. No qualities accompany the bases; no much larger clone lies one base away.

TCRB CDR3 sequencing used the immunoSEQ assay on genomic DNA. The authors processed their data as follows. The analyses included only productive TCRB rearrangements. A clone was defined by a unique TCRB CDR3 sequence, and clonality was computed as a productive clonality index based on Shannon entropy. Repertoire overlap for a pair of samples was computed from each clone's template counts relative to total templates per sample. V-gene usage from TCRB sequencing and V-gene usage measured by flow cytometry were correlated (Spearman r of 0.6 to 0.7). TCRdb re-hosts the immuneACCESS table, in-frame sequences only. Its copies lack some clones; in the studies checked, an unresolved V gene accounts for under half of them, and the cause for the rest is not known. V and J calls and clone size come straight from that table; D and trimming were deduced from the DNA. For this sample the table gives 30,000 to 45,000 clones, of which roughly four fifths were detected only once. The top ten clonotypes cover roughly 3.2% of the sample.

Healthy controls were over 15 blood donors whose buffy coats were used, with a median age of around 50 years (range roughly 20-75) and around 53% female. CD4+ and CD8+ cells were isolated by positive magnetic bead selection on an AutoMACS, and purity was checked by flow cytometry. Peripheral blood mononuclear cells were obtained using density gradient separation with Ficoll-Paque PLUS. DNA was extracted from CD4-enriched, CD8-enriched or PBMC samples with Nucleospin Tissue or Tissue XS kits and quantified with a Qubit 2.0 fluorometer. The study at large found these results: There was no significant difference in CD8+ T-cell clonality between rheumatoid arthritis patients and age-matched healthy controls. The slight TRBV07 underrepresentation in patients was not adjusted for multiple comparisons. In about an eighth of the roughly 60 patients the largest CD8+ clone exceeded 20% of CD8+ cells, and several identical CD8+ TCRB sequences were shared between blood and synovial fluid. In patients, CD8+ clonality rose with age (Spearman r of about 0.53), which was not the case in healthy controls. The expanded CD8+ clones had unknown antigen targets, and not appearing in virus-specific databases did not rule out that they were virus-specific.

Sequenced: CD8+ T cells sorted from blood. The V and J genes are TRBV6-5 and TRBJ2-7; perhaps TRBD2 is the D gene, with 6 bases matching. The clonotype originates from a man aged 40-49 years in good health. The sequenced DNA is TGTGCCAGCAGTATGTTACTAGCCTCCTCCTACGAGCAGTACTTC. This codes for CASSMLLASSYEQYF.